Listed here are 11 T cell receptor beta chains from one sample, sequenced in a study of blood T cell repertoires in COVID-19. This table comes from immunoSEQ multiplex PCR, and its TCRdb copy is limited to in-frame clones, with some not included. The data show hundreds of thousands of clones, 80% to 90% seen once. Sequencing used PBMCs or T cells enriched from blood (not recorded which). The receptors stem from an older woman who had recovered from COVID-19.

V usage is TRBV10-2 and J usage is TRBJ1-2; TRBD1 is a possible D gene (5 bases). Trimming shortened V by 8 bases and J by 8 bases, and 9 bases separated the two germline ends. CDR3 length: 10 residues. Germline V gene data show CDR1 as WSHSY and CDR2 as SAAADI. CDR3 protein: CASGSGGYTF. The CDR3 coding sequence is TGCGCCAGCGGCTCAGGGGGCTACACCTTC.

The J gene is TRBJ2-7, the V gene TRBV5-5; D gene ambiguous. This CDR3 is built from 15 residues. Germline assignment: CDR1 SGHKS and CDR2 YYEKEE (reference sequence). V gave up 0 bases and J gave up 0 bases, with 10 bases separating them. CDR3 sequence: CASSLDSLRSYEQYV. CDR3 DNA: TGTGCCAGCAGCTTGGACAGTCTTCGCTCCTACGAGCAGTACGTC.

This chain links TRBV6-1 with TRBJ2-7; 7 bases map to TRBD1. The CDR3 loop spans 16 amino acids. The J segment lost 0 bases and the V segment lost 2 bases, leaving 7 bases of the junction unmatched. CDR1 and CDR2 from the germline V gene are MNHNS and SASEGT. The CDR3 reads CASSEFGTASSYEQYV. The CDR3 DNA is TGTGCCAGCAGTGAATTCGGGACAGCGAGCTCCTACGAGCAGTACGTC.

The V and J genes are TRBV11-2 and TRBJ1-1; D gene unclear. The germline gives CDR1 SGHAT, CDR2 FQNNGV. Trimming shortened V by 1 base and J by 6 bases, and 15 bases separated the two germline ends. The CDR3 sequence is 15 residues long. DNA for the CDR3: TGTGCCAGCAGCTTAGTAGGTGGAGCCCCGGCTGAAGCTTTCTTT. This translates into CASSLVGGAPAEAFF.

This chain joins TRBV5-1 and TRBJ1-4; 7 nucleotides align to TRBD1. V lost 1 base to trimming and J lost 6 bases; unmatched junction nucleotides: 9. The germline V gene has CDR1 SGHRS and CDR2 YFSETQ. This CDR3 is built from 16 residues. CDR3 sequence reads: CASSLPVTGTDEKLFF. DNA for the CDR3: TGCGCCAGCAGCTTGCCCGTGACAGGGACCGATGAAAAACTGTTTTTT.

The chain joins TRBV7-6 to TRBJ2-3, with 12 positions matching TRBD2. This CDR3 is built from 17 residues. Germline V CDR1 and CDR2: SGHVS, FNYEAQ. After removal of 2 bases from V and 5 bases from J, the junction contained 8 bases not matched to a gene. CDR3 residues: CASSLLASGGVIDTQYF. The CDR3 DNA reads as TGTGCCAGCAGCTTATTAGCTAGCGGGGGGGTTATAGATACGCAGTATTTT. The variable domain in full, with the rest retrieved from reference TRBV7-6 and TRBJ2-3, is GAGVSQSPRYKVTKRGQDVALRCDPISGHVSLYWYRQALGQGPEFLTYFNYEAQQDKSGLPNDRFSAERPEGSISTLTIQRTEQRDSAMYRCASSLLASGGVIDTQYFGPGTRLTVL.

The CDR3 here is CATSIGQGTDTQYF. As DNA, the CDR3 is TGTGCCACCTCAATTGGGCAGGGCACAGATACGCAGTATTTT. V gene TRBV19 combines with J gene TRBJ2-3, with D unclear. The CDR3 loop spans 14 amino acids. CDR1 and CDR2 from the germline V gene are LNHDA and SQIVND (reference sequence). V was shortened by 10 bases and J by 1 base, with 15 bases between the two germline ends.

The sample holds a few counts of this clone. This chain uses TRBV24-1 with TRBJ1-5; D is unresolved. The CDR3 has 14 residues. Germline assignment: CDR1 KGHDR and CDR2 SFDVKD. The V end was cut by 3 bases, the J end by 0 bases, with 5 bases between. CDR3 nucleotide sequence: TGTGCCACCAGTGATGTTTATAGCAATCAGCCCCAGCATTTT. Its translation is CATSDVYSNQPQHF.

This chain connects TRBV4-2 to TRBJ2-2; 12 nucleotides agree with TRBD2. V lost 1 base, J lost 4 bases, and 4 bases stayed unmatched. The length of the CDR3 is 17 residues. Germline V gives CDR1 LGHNA, CDR2 YNFKEQ. CDR3 bases: TGTGCCAGCAGCCAAGTGGCTAGCGGGGGGGTCACCGGGGAGCTGTTTTTT. It is translated as CASSQVASGGVTGELFF.

J is TRBJ2-1 and V is TRBV7-2; D not certain. Germline lookup yields CDR1 SGHTA and CDR2 FQGNSA. The CDR3 spans 15 residues. V was shortened by 1 base and J by 0 bases, with 7 bases between the two germline ends. The CDR3 is CASSLDPSSYNEQFF. The CDR3 region has the DNA TGTGCCAGCAGCTTAGACCCCAGCTCCTACAATGAGCAGTTCTTC.

This chain connects TRBV2 to TRBJ2-1, with 10 bases that match TRBD2. V trimming: 10 bases; J trimming: 0 bases; junction bases outside the gene matches: 3. CDR3 size: 14 residues. Germline V gene sequence: CDR1 SNHLY, CDR2 FYNNEI. CDR3 amino acids: CANKRGGSYNEQFF. The CDR3, as DNA: TGTGCCAACAAGCGGGGGGGCTCCTACAATGAGCAGTTCTTC.